This T cell receptor beta chain was retrieved from a study of blood T cell repertoires in COVID-19. Overall study: Both acute and convalescent COVID-19 samples were obtained from the United States, Italy and Spain. PBMCs, B-cell-depleted T cells, or T cells were the source of the cDNA or gDNA that made up the material.

Per the original methods: For nucleated cells, counts were estimated from reference gene primer amplification. Libraries were prepared by immunoSEQ multiplex PCR; TCRdb keeps only in-frame clonotypes and omits some of them. The V and J calls and clone size were taken over from that table, and D and trimming were inferred from the DNA. The sample contains 130,000 to 150,000 clones, more than 75% of which appear only once. V dropped 7 bases and J dropped 5; count of bases not matched to a gene: 7. Germline CDR1 reads LNHDA; CDR2 reads SQIVND (reference sequence). The CDR3 covers 14 residues. Sequenced input: peripheral blood. This chain links TRBV19 with TRBJ2-5; 10 bases agree with TRBD1. The source of this sequence is a man between 60 and 75 years old with active or convalescent COVID-19. The DNA for the CDR3 is TGTGCCAGTAACAATTGGACAGGGGGGGAGACCCAGTACTTC. Translating gives CASNNWTGGETQYF. The whole variable domain, filled in from reference TRBV19 and TRBJ2-5, reads DGGITQSPKYLFRKEGQNVTLSCEQNLNHDAMYWYRQDPGQGLRLIYYSQIVNDFQKGDIAEGYSVSREKKESFPLTVTSAQKNPTAFYLCASNNWTGGETQYFGPGTRLLVL.